These 22 T cell receptor beta chains originate from one sample sequenced in a study of cytomegalovirus exposure and HLA in healthy donors. This PCR relied on a set of 60 Vbeta primers and 13 Jbeta primers. Profiling relied on immunoSEQ multiplex PCR, and the TCRdb table lists in-frame clones only, not all of them. The sample has about 120,000 clones, about 86% seen once; the top ten hold 2% to 2.5%. Specimen: PBMCs. These receptors originate from a woman aged 40 to 50 in good health and CMV-seronegative.

V and J are TRBV19 and TRBJ2-2; maybe TRBD2 (6 bases). V dropped 7 bases and J dropped 5 bases, with 11 bases sitting between them. The CDR3 spans 13 residues. The germline V gene has CDR1 LNHDA and CDR2 SQIVND (reference sequence). For the CDR3, the DNA is TGTGCCAGTATGCTTCGGGGGACCGGGGAGCTGTTTTTT. Its protein is CASMLRGTGELFF.

The chain links TRBV9 to TRBJ2-7, with D perhaps TRBD1 (6 bases). The germline V and J ends were trimmed by 4 bases and 3 bases, with 17 bases remaining between them. Looked up from germline, CDR1 is SGDLS and CDR2 is YYNGEE. The CDR3 loop spans 15 amino acids. The CDR3 protein is CASSRTSGAIYEQYF. CDR3 nucleotides: TGTGCCAGCAGCAGAACCTCAGGGGCCATCTACGAGCAGTACTTC.

This clone has just a few counts. CDR3 sequence: CASSYPGTGGEKLFF. The DNA of the CDR3 is TGTGCCAGCAGTTACCCGGGCACAGGGGGGGAAAAACTGTTTTTT. V is TRBV6-6 and J is TRBJ1-4; TRBD1 agrees at 8 bases. Germline lookup yields CDR1 MNHNY and CDR2 SVGAGI (reference sequence). The CDR3 loop spans 15 amino acids. Trimming cost V 2 bases and J 8 bases; bases outside gene matches: 7.

The V gene is TRBV11-2, the J gene TRBJ2-5; unclear D gene. V was shortened by 1 base and J by 5 bases, with 11 bases between the two germline ends. Germline V lookup: CDR1 SGHAT, CDR2 FQNNGV. There are 14 residues in the CDR3. This CDR3 is CASSLVSPSETQYF. Here the CDR3 DNA reads TGTGCCAGCAGCTTAGTCTCCCCTTCGGAGACCCAGTACTTC.

The gene calls are TRBV6-5 and TRBJ2-1; 7 nucleotides agree with TRBD1. The CDR3 sequence is 15 residues long. Germline V gene lookup returns CDR1 MNHEY and CDR2 SVGAGI. Trimming at V came to 3 bases and at J to 6 bases, leaving 8 bases not matched to a gene. The CDR3 loop is CASSYDRAKPNEQFF. DNA for the CDR3: TGTGCCAGCAGTTATGACAGGGCTAAACCCAATGAGCAGTTCTTC.

The rearrangement uses TRBV7-2 and TRBJ2-3, with 13 bases lining up with TRBD2. CDR1 SGHTA and CDR2 FQGNSA come from the germline V gene. This CDR3 region has 18 residues. The J segment lost 0 bases and the V segment lost 2 bases, leaving 5 bases of the junction unmatched. The CDR3 region is CASSLIGLAGASTDTQYF. Written as DNA, the CDR3 is TGTGCCAGCAGCTTAATCGGACTAGCGGGAGCTAGCACAGATACGCAGTATTTT.

The rearrangement uses TRBV19 and TRBJ1-2; D uncertain. The germline V gene has CDR1 LNHDA and CDR2 SQIVND (reference sequence). The CDR3 extends over 15 amino acids. The V gene lost 3 bases and the J gene lost 2 bases, with 13 bases spanning the gap. CDR3 coding DNA: TGTGCCAGTAGTATCCTTTCGACACCAAACTATGGCTACACCTTC. Translation gives CASSILSTPNYGYTF.

The V and J genes are TRBV6-4 and TRBJ2-3; the D gene is possibly TRBD2 (6 bases). Trimming left V 10 bases short and J 2 bases short, with 13 bases between. The CDR3 covers 13 residues. Germline V gene data show CDR1 as MRHNA and CDR2 as SNTAGT. DNA for the CDR3: TGTGCCACCGGGAGAGGGGCCACAGATACGCAGTATTTT. Translation: CATGRGATDTQYF.

The V and J genes are TRBV10-1 and TRBJ2-3; TRBD2 matches 9 bases. V shed 4 bases, J shed 7 bases, and the junction held 9 bases outside the gene matches. Looked up from germline, CDR1 is WNHNN and CDR2 is SYGVQD (reference sequence). CDR3 length: 15 amino acids. In nucleotides, the CDR3 is TGCGCCAGCAGTGGCGGGAGGGCCGAGTGGAATACGCAGTATTTT. Its protein is CASSGGRAEWNTQYF.

This rearrangement joins TRBV30 to TRBJ1-6, with 7 bases identical to TRBD1. The germline CDR1 and CDR2 sequences are GTSNPN and SVGIG (reference sequence). V was clipped by 0 bases and J by 7 bases; unmatched bases: 12. The CDR3 is 17 residues long. The CDR3 nucleotides are TGTGCCTGGAGTGTACTAGGGAACAGGGGCGGGAATTCACCCCTCCACTTT. This codes for CAWSVLGNRGGNSPLHF.

This clone was seen more than once but under ten times. This chain connects TRBV5-6 to TRBJ1-1, with 7 nucleotides matching TRBD1. The CDR3 has 14 amino acids. CDR1 and CDR2 (germline): SGHDT, YYEEEE. The ends lost 4 bases at V and 4 bases at J; junction bases unmatched: 7. The CDR3 loop is CASSRPQGITEAFF. CDR3 in DNA: TGTGCCAGCAGCCGCCCACAGGGGATCACTGAAGCTTTCTTT.

Of note for this clone: Additional DNA sequences in this sample encode the identical CDR3. CDR3 sequence reads: CASSLRATGTFYNEQFF. CDR3 nucleotide sequence: TGTGCCAGCAGCCTAAGGGCGACAGGGACCTTCTACAATGAGCAGTTCTTC. The chain employs TRBV7-9 and TRBJ2-1; 7 bases are a match to TRBD1. Germline CDR1 is SEHNR and CDR2 is FQNEAQ (reference sequence). J lost 3 bases, V lost 5 bases, and 13 bases had no gene match. This CDR3 comprises 17 residues.

The chain combines TRBV5-1 with TRBJ2-7, with 7 bases fitting TRBD1. V shed 4 bases and J 3 bases; nucleotides not matched to a gene: 13. Germline lookup yields CDR1 SGHRS and CDR2 YFSETQ. The CDR3 is made up of 16 amino acids. CDR3 protein: CASSPEGTASFYEQYF. DNA of the CDR3: TGCGCCAGCAGCCCAGAAGGGACAGCCTCCTTCTACGAGCAGTACTTC.

The table lists this clone with a count of one. The CDR3 nucleotides read TGTGCCTGGAGCGTAGGGGGCGCGAATCGTGGCTACACCTTC. Protein product: CAWSVGGANRGYTF. The chain joins TRBV30 to TRBJ1-2; 7 positions match TRBD1. CDR3 length: 14 amino acids. In germline, CDR1 is GTSNPN, CDR2 SVGIG (reference sequence). Losses at the gene ends were 3 bases for V and 7 bases for J; bases not matched to a gene: 11.

This chain uses TRBV7-2 with TRBJ1-5, with 7 bases matching TRBD1. J was trimmed by 4 bases and V by 3 bases; bases with no gene match: 6. Germline-derived CDR1 and CDR2 are SGHTA and FQGNSA. This CDR3 is built from 15 residues. The CDR3 is CASSFRGRGNQPQHF. CDR3 nucleotide sequence: TGTGCCAGCAGCTTTAGGGGGCGAGGAAATCAGCCCCAGCATTTT. Full variable domain (outside the CDR3, taken from reference TRBV7-2 and TRBJ1-5): GAGVSQSPSNKVTEKGKDVELRCDPISGHTALYWYRQSLGQGLEFLIYFQGNSAPDKSGLPSDRFSAERTGGSVSTLTIQRTQQEDSAVYLCASSFRGRGNQPQHFGDGTRLSIL.

This chain joins TRBV30 and TRBJ1-2; D remains unclear. Trimming shortened V by 5 bases and J by 8 bases, and 15 bases separated the two germline ends. This CDR3 comprises 12 residues. Germline CDR1 reads GTSNPN; CDR2 reads SVGIG (reference sequence). The CDR3 nucleotides are TGTGCCTGGGTCACCGAAGCGCCGGGCTACACCTTC. Translation gives CAWVTEAPGYTF. The variable domain in full, with the rest retrieved from reference TRBV30 and TRBJ1-2, is SQTIHQWPATLVQPVGSPLSLECTVEGTSNPNLYWYRQAAGRGLQLLFYSVGIGQISSEVPQNLSASRPQDRQFILSSKKLLLSDSGFYLCAWVTEAPGYTFGSGTRLTVV.

J is TRBJ1-1 and V is TRBV4-2; perhaps TRBD1 as D (6 bases). Trimming took off 0 bases at V and 6 bases at J, with 20 bases between the two ends. The CDR3 is 17 residues long. CDR1 LGHNA and CDR2 YNFKEQ come from the germline V gene. The CDR3 coding sequence is TGTGCCAGCAGCCAAGATCAAGGGGGTTCGTTCTCGTCTGAAGCTTTCTTT. Protein: CASSQDQGGSFSSEAFF.

This clone was counted once. The chain combines TRBV27 with TRBJ2-7, with D perhaps TRBD2 (5 bases). The CDR3 covers 15 residues. V was clipped by 2 bases and J by 5 bases, with 16 bases between them. Germline V gives CDR1 MNHEY, CDR2 SMNVEV (reference sequence). In nucleotides, the CDR3 is TGTGCCAGCAGTTTACGGCGGGCGAGTAGCGACGAGCAGTACTTC. This codes for CASSLRRASSDEQYF.

This rearrangement joins TRBV4-1 to TRBJ2-2, with 8 bases aligning to TRBD2. V lost 2 bases and J lost 0; bases outside the gene matches: 8. Germline CDR1 reads MGHRA; CDR2 reads YSYEKL. The CDR3 contains 18 residues. The CDR3 coding sequence is TGCGCCAGCAGCCAACCTACGATAGCGGGGTCGAACACCGGGGAGCTGTTTTTT. It is translated as CASSQPTIAGSNTGELFF.

This clone was counted once. This sequence joins TRBV9 and TRBJ1-6; no clear D gene. Trimming stripped 0 bases from V and 0 bases from J, with 19 bases between. The CDR3 runs to 20 residues. Germline loops: CDR1 SGDLS, CDR2 YYNGEE. CDR3 nucleotides: TGTGCCAGCAGCGTAGTTCGCTCGACGCCTAGTGGCTCCTATAATTCACCCCTCCACTTT. Its protein is CASSVVRSTPSGSYNSPLHF.

This chain links TRBV6-5 with TRBJ1-4; D is possibly TRBD1 (5 bases). V was shortened by 2 bases and J by 3 bases, with 13 bases between the two germline ends. CDR1 and CDR2 (germline): MNHEY, SVGAGI. CDR3 length equals 16 residues. This CDR3 reads CASSYSGARANEKLFF. CDR3 DNA: TGTGCCAGCAGTTACAGCGGGGCGCGGGCTAATGAAAAACTGTTTTTT.

The chain combines TRBV18 with TRBJ2-7, with 9 positions matching TRBD1. Per the germline V gene, CDR1 is KGHSH and CDR2 is LQKENI. The junction had 2 bases not matched to a gene; V was cut back by 1 base and J by 4 bases. The CDR3 runs to 14 residues. The CDR3 spells CASSPQGQGYEQYF. Written as DNA, the CDR3 is TGTGCCAGCTCACCACAGGGACAGGGATACGAGCAGTACTTC.